The rows below give T cell receptor beta chains drawn from one sample of a study of shared clonotypes between healthy human individuals. Method: immunoSEQ multiplex PCR; TCRdb's copy keeps in-frame clones and lacks some. The sample yields 2 million to 2.5 million clones, about nine tenths seen once. Input material: naive CD4+ T cells from PBMCs. The origin of the receptors is a man between 18 and 35 years old in good health. Some clones in this sample may be carry-over from other donors' samples. CDR3s include the opening cysteine and the closing phenylalanine or tryptophan. A D gene is named only where the DNA matches it firmly. The listing skips clone size in some rows; elsewhere it reads once, few, many or a size class.

CDR3 protein,CDR3 DNA,V gene,clone size,J gene,D gene
CASGQMNTEAFF,TGTGCCAGTGGACAGATGAACACTGAAGCTTTCTTT,TRBV9,few,TRBJ1-1,-
CASRFGPLNTEAFF,TGTGCCAGCAGATTTGGGCCTCTGAACACTGAAGCTTTCTTT,TRBV6-1,few,TRBJ1-1,-
CASTDTRAFLGEQFF,TGTGCCAGCACAGATACTCGAGCCTTTCTCGGTGAGCAGTTCTTC,TRBV7-2,-,TRBJ2-1,-
CASSIGLAGSYEQYF,TGTGCCAGTAGTATAGGCCTAGCGGGCTCCTACGAGCAGTACTTC,TRBV19,-,TRBJ2-7,TRBD2
CASSLILQKNTGELFF,TGTGCCAGCAGCTTGATATTACAAAAGAACACCGGGGAGCTGTTTTTT,TRBV11-1,-,TRBJ2-2,-
CASSRPSSGALSSYNEQFF,TGTGCCAGCAGCAGACCCTCCAGCGGGGCCCTCAGCTCCTACAATGAGCAGTTCTTC,TRBV7-2,-,TRBJ2-1,TRBD2
CASSVGTQNTEAFF,TGCGCCAGCAGCGTCGGGACGCAGAACACTGAAGCTTTCTTT,TRBV5-1,-,TRBJ1-1,-
CASSSLTDTDTEAFF,TGCGCCAGCAGCTCTTTGACAGACACTGACACTGAAGCTTTCTTT,TRBV5-1,few,TRBJ1-1,-
CASSLGISVFEQYF,TGTGCCAGCAGCTTAGGGATAAGCGTCTTCGAGCAGTACTTC,TRBV7-9,-,TRBJ2-7,-
CASSEDWPIYNEQFF,TGTGCCAGCAGTGAAGACTGGCCAATCTACAATGAGCAGTTCTTC,TRBV2,-,TRBJ2-1,-
CASSLGGNERERPGAYEQYF,TGCGCCAGCAGCCTTGGAGGTAACGAGCGGGAGAGGCCAGGCGCCTACGAGCAGTACTTC,TRBV5-1,once,TRBJ2-7,TRBD2
CASSQGLLETQYF,TGCGCCAGCAGCCAAGGTTTGTTGGAGACCCAGTACTTC,TRBV4-1,-,TRBJ2-5,-
CSSGTPSYNEQFF,TGCTCCTCGGGGACACCCTCTTACAATGAGCAGTTCTTC,TRBV5-1,-,TRBJ2-1,-
CASSGRTSGDTDTQYF,TGTGCCAGCAGCGGACGGACTAGCGGGGACACAGATACGCAGTATTTT,TRBV9,-,TRBJ2-3,TRBD2
CASSLATLTSGYTF,TGCGCCAGCAGCTTGGCGACACTGACAAGTGGCTACACCTTC,TRBV5-1,-,TRBJ1-2,-
CASSSTTDTKNYGYTF,TGTGCCAGCAGTTCTACGACTGATACTAAAAACTATGGCTACACCTTC,TRBV6-6,-,TRBJ1-2,-
CATSRGAEEKLFF,TGTGCCACCAGCCGGGGGGCGGAGGAAAAACTGTTTTTT,TRBV15,-,TRBJ1-4,-
CASIPEGSSYEQYF,TGCGCCAGCATCCCCGAAGGGAGCTCCTACGAGCAGTACTTC,TRBV23-1,-,TRBJ2-7,-
CASSPFTGGSTGELFF,TGCGCCAGCAGCCCCTTTACAGGGGGCAGCACCGGGGAGCTGTTTTTT,TRBV5-1,-,TRBJ2-2,TRBD1
CAISDGTGTFEQYF,TGTGCCATCAGTGACGGGACAGGGACGTTCGAGCAGTACTTC,TRBV10-3,-,TRBJ2-7,TRBD1
CASSLLGTANTGELFF,TGTGCCAGCAGCCTCCTGGGGACTGCGAACACCGGGGAGCTGTTTTTT,TRBV7-2,-,TRBJ2-2,-
CASSLSWISGANVLTF,TGTGCCAGCAGCTTGAGCTGGATCTCTGGGGCCAACGTCCTGACTTTC,TRBV7-3,-,TRBJ2-6,-
CASSVEARREVEQYF,TGTGCCAGCAGCGTAGAGGCTAGACGGGAGGTCGAGCAGTACTTC,TRBV9,-,TRBJ2-7,TRBD2
CASSPPLNYGYTF,TGTGCCAGCAGTCCTCCCCTAAACTATGGCTACACCTTC,TRBV28,-,TRBJ1-2,-
CASTLAGGGPYEQYF,TGTGCCAGCACTCTAGCGGGAGGGGGGCCCTACGAGCAGTACTTC,TRBV28,-,TRBJ2-7,TRBD2
CSVGGTLTYEQYF,TGCAGCGTTGGAGGGACGTTGACCTACGAGCAGTACTTC,TRBV29-1,-,TRBJ2-7,-
CASTIGLAGSDTQYF,TGTGCCAGCACGATAGGACTAGCGGGGTCAGATACGCAGTATTTT,TRBV9,-,TRBJ2-3,TRBD2
CASSLAEGVETQYF,TGTGCCAGCAGCTTAGCTGAGGGGGTGGAGACCCAGTACTTC,TRBV7-9,once,TRBJ2-5,-
CASSGGVSGRYEQYF,TGCGCCAGCAGTGGAGGTGTTAGCGGGAGGTACGAGCAGTACTTC,TRBV10-2,-,TRBJ2-7,TRBD2
CASSYRVSGILNEQFF,TGTGCCAGCAGTTACCGGGTTAGCGGGATATTAAATGAGCAGTTCTTC,TRBV6-5,-,TRBJ2-1,TRBD2
CASSLGTRISTDTQYF,TGTGCCAGCAGCTTAGGCACTAGGATTTCCACAGATACGCAGTATTTT,TRBV11-2,-,TRBJ2-3,-
CASNPRAYNEQFF,TGTGCCAGCAACCCTCGGGCCTACAATGAGCAGTTCTTC,TRBV2,-,TRBJ2-1,-
CAISPGGEPSSYEQYF,TGTGCCATCAGTCCCGGGGGCGAACCAAGCTCCTACGAGCAGTACTTC,TRBV10-3,-,TRBJ2-7,-
CASSEFGTGDQPQHF,TGTGCCAGCAGTGAATTCGGGACAGGGGATCAGCCCCAGCATTTT,TRBV25-1,once,TRBJ1-5,TRBD1
CASSLSGYGYTF,TGTGCCAGCAGTTTATCAGGGTATGGCTACACCTTC,TRBV28,few,TRBJ1-2,-
CASSEGGGKGEQYF,TGTGCCAGCAGTGAGGGAGGAGGTAAGGGGGAGCAGTACTTC,TRBV2,-,TRBJ2-7,-
CASSLQPNTGELFF,TGTGCCAGCAGCCTCCAACCGAACACCGGGGAGCTGTTTTTT,TRBV7-9,-,TRBJ2-2,-
CASSLTSGILYNEQFF,TGCGCCAGCAGCCTAACCTCTGGTATACTCTACAATGAGCAGTTCTTC,TRBV4-1,once,TRBJ2-1,-
CASRGYSNQPQHF,TGTGCCAGCCGCGGGTATAGCAATCAGCCCCAGCATTTT,TRBV6-5,-,TRBJ1-5,-